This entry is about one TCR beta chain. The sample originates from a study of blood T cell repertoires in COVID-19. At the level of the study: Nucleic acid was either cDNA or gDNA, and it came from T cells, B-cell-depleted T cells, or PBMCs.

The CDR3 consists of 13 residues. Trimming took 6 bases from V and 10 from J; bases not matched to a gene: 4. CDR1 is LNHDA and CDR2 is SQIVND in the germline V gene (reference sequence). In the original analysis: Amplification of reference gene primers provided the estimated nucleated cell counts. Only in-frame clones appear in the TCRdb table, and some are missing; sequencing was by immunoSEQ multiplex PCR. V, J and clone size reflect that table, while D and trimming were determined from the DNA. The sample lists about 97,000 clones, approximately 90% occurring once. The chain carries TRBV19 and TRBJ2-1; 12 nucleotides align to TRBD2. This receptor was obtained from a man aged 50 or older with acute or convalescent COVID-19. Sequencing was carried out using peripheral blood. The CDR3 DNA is TGTGCCAGTAGGCCTAGCGGGGGGGTAGAGCAGTTCTTC. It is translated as CASRPSGGVEQFF.